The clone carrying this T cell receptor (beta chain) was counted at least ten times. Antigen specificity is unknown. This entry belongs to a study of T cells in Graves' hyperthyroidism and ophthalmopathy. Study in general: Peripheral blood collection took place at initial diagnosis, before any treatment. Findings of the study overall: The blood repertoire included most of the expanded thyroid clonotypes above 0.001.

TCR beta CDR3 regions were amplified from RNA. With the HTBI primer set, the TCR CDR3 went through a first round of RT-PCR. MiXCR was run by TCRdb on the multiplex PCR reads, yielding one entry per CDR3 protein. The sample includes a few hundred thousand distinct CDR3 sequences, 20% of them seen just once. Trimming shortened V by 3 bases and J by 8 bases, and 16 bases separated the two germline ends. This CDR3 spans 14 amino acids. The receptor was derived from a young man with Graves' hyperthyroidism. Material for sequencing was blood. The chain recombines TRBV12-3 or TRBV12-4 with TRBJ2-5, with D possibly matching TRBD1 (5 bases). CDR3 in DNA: TGTGCCAGCAGTTTCCGCGTGGGGCTAGGCACCCAGTACTTC. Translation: CASSFRVGLGTQYF.